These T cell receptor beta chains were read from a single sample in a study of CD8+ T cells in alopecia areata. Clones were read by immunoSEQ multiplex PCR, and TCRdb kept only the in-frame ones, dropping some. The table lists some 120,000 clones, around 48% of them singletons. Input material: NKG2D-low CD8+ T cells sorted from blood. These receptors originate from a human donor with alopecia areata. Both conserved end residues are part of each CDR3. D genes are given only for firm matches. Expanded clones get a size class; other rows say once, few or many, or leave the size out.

CASSLTGTTGELFF TGTGCCAGCAGCTTAACAGGGACCACCGGGGAGCTGTTTTTT . TRBJ2-2 TRBV7-8 .
CSVASSYNEQFF TGCAGCGTTGCCTCCAGCTACAATGAGCAGTTCTTC . TRBJ2-1 TRBV29-1 .
CASSLPRSYNEQFF TGTGCCAGCAGCTTACCTAGATCCTACAATGAGCAGTTCTTC few TRBJ2-1 TRBV7-9 .
CSVVGGLAGVVGTDTQYF TGCAGCGTTGTCGGCGGACTAGCGGGAGTCGTAGGGACAGATACGCAGTATTTT once TRBJ2-3 TRBV29-1 TRBD2
CASSSVSVTDPDEQFF TGTGCCAGCAGCTCCGTTAGCGTCACGGACCCCGATGAGCAGTTCTTC once TRBJ2-1 TRBV5-6 .
CASSIDPGVVETQYF TGTGCCAGCAGCATCGATCCGGGAGTGGTGGAGACCCAGTACTTC . TRBJ2-5 TRBV7-9 .
CAWSTGGEYTEAFF TGTGCCTGGAGTACAGGGGGGGAGTACACTGAAGCTTTCTTT . TRBJ1-1 TRBV30 TRBD1
CASSSIGPGELFF TGTGCCAGCAGCTCCATAGGTCCCGGGGAGCTGTTTTTT . TRBJ2-2 TRBV7-2 .
CASSLGRDKYNEQFF TGTGCCAGCAGCTTAGGAAGGGACAAGTACAATGAGCAGTTCTTC . TRBJ2-1 TRBV11-2 .
CSVEEGDTEAFF TGCAGCGTTGAAGAGGGGGACACTGAAGCTTTCTTT . TRBJ1-1 TRBV29-1 .
CAWSGVSSYEQYF TGTGCCTGGAGTGGAGTGAGTTCCTACGAGCAGTACTTC . TRBJ2-7 TRBV30 .
CAWSPTGGLDGYTF TGTGCCTGGAGTCCAACAGGGGGCTTGGATGGCTACACCTTC . TRBJ1-2 TRBV30 TRBD1
CASSEADTEAFF TGTGCCAGCAGTGAAGCTGACACTGAAGCTTTCTTT few TRBJ1-1 TRBV2 .
CSVAIGTGDEKLFF TGCAGCGTCGCAATCGGGACAGGGGACGAAAAACTGTTTTTT . TRBJ1-4 TRBV29-1 TRBD1
CSAQGLHGYTF TGCAGTGCTCAGGGGTTGCATGGCTACACCTTC . TRBJ1-2 TRBV20-1 .
CASRSPGPRTGELFF TGTGCCAGCCGAAGCCCGGGACCCCGCACCGGGGAGCTGTTTTTT . TRBJ2-2 TRBV27 .
CASSHRQDWTKNIQYF TGTGCCAGCAGCCATCGACAGGACTGGACCAAAAACATTCAGTACTTC few TRBJ2-4 TRBV21-1 .
CSVFGTEETQYF TGCAGCGTTTTCGGGACAGAAGAGACCCAGTACTTC few TRBJ2-5 TRBV29-1 TRBD1
CSVVGGSGNTIYF TGCAGCGTTGTAGGAGGCTCTGGAAACACCATATATTTT . TRBJ1-3 TRBV29-1 .
CASSLSTGASYNEQFF TGTGCTAGCAGCCTCTCGACAGGGGCGTCCTACAATGAGCAGTTCTTC . TRBJ2-1 TRBV7-7 TRBD1
CASGRGFGNIQYF TGTGCCTCCGGACGTGGCTTTGGAAACATTCAGTACTTC . TRBJ2-4 TRBV27 .
CASRWGNEQYF TGTGCCAGCAGGTGGGGCAACGAGCAGTACTTC few TRBJ2-7 TRBV28 .
CASSSTWNGEETQYF TGTGCCAGCAGCTCCACCTGGAACGGGGAGGAGACCCAGTACTTC . TRBJ2-5 TRBV28 .
CSVEKADGELFF TGCAGCGTTGAAAAGGCAGATGGGGAGCTGTTTTTT . TRBJ2-2 TRBV29-1 .
CASSQDRPPRTGELFF TGTGCCAGCAGCCAGGACAGACCCCCGAGGACCGGGGAGCTGTTTTTT . TRBJ2-2 TRBV5-4 .
CASSMTANYGYTF TGTGCCAGCAGCATGACAGCTAACTATGGCTACACCTTC . TRBJ1-2 TRBV27 .
CATSRDRIVGIF TGTGCCACCAGCAGAGATAGAATAGTGGGGATCTTC few TRBJ2-1 TRBV15 .
CASSFGTGEGNYGYTF TGTGCCAGCAGTTTTGGGACAGGGGAGGGTAACTATGGCTACACCTTC . TRBJ1-2 TRBV6-5 TRBD1
CSAGSGIDYEQYF TGCAGCGCGGGGAGCGGGATCGACTACGAGCAGTACTTC . TRBJ2-7 TRBV29-1 TRBD2
CSVRGLVHADTQYF TGCAGCGTTCGTGGGCTAGTTCATGCAGATACGCAGTATTTT few TRBJ2-3 TRBV29-1 .
CAWSKVGHYGYTF TGTGCCTGGAGTAAGGTCGGGCACTATGGCTACACCTTC . TRBJ1-2 TRBV30 .
CASSFVTGPEPYNEQFF TGTGCCAGCAGCTTCGTTACCGGGCCTGAGCCCTACAATGAGCAGTTCTTC . TRBJ2-1 TRBV13 .
CSVTTRDSYEQYF TGCAGCGTAACTACCAGGGACTCCTACGAGCAGTACTTC few TRBJ2-7 TRBV29-1 .
CSVSPGPIYEQYF TGCAGCGTTTCACCGGGACCCATCTACGAGCAGTACTTC . TRBJ2-7 TRBV29-1 .
CSVQENTGWEPNTGELFF TGCAGCGTGCAAGAAAACACCGGCTGGGAGCCGAACACCGGGGAGCTGTTTTTT once TRBJ2-2 TRBV29-1 .
CASSLLYGSEETQYF TGTGCCAGCAGCTTACTCTACGGGAGTGAAGAGACCCAGTACTTC . TRBJ2-5 TRBV11-2 .
CSVEDGPGYTF TGCAGCGTTGAAGACGGGCCTGGCTACACCTTC few TRBJ1-2 TRBV29-1 .
CASSGITGILF TGTGCCAGCAGCGGAATAACAGGGATCCTGTTC . TRBJ1-2 TRBV9 .
CSATSTIITGELFF TGCAGCGCTACTAGTACGATTATCACCGGGGAGCTGTTTTTT . TRBJ2-2 TRBV29-1 .
CASSLGPHTQYF TGTGCCAGCAGCTTGGGACCACATACGCAGTATTTT few TRBJ2-3 TRBV7-6 .
CSAGEQFF TGCAGCGCCGGTGAGCAGTTCTTC . TRBJ2-1 TRBV20-1 .
CASSLIAQSYEQYF TGTGCCAGCAGCCTCATAGCCCAGTCCTACGAGCAGTACTTC . TRBJ2-7 TRBV11-2 .
CASKGLVSYEQYF TGTGCCAGCAAAGGACTAGTCTCCTACGAGCAGTACTTC few TRBJ2-7 TRBV28 TRBD2
CASSQPDTYEQYF TGCGCCAGCAGTCAACCCGACACCTACGAGCAGTACTTC . TRBJ2-7 TRBV23-1 .
CSVDLEYQETQYF TGCAGCGTTGACTTGGAGTACCAAGAGACCCAGTACTTC . TRBJ2-5 TRBV29-1 .
CSVGIDNEQFF TGCAGCGTTGGGATCGACAATGAGCAGTTCTTC . TRBJ2-1 TRBV29-1 .
CSVYDIGASYEQYF TGCAGCGTTTACGACATTGGGGCATCCTACGAGCAGTACTTC . TRBJ2-7 TRBV29-1 .
CASSLTAMGYTF TGTGCCAGCAGTCTTACAGCGATGGGCTACACCTTC . TRBJ1-2 TRBV28 .
CASSGPGTFQSSGANVLTF TGTGCCAGCAGTGGGCCCGGGACATTTCAGAGCTCTGGGGCCAACGTCCTGACTTTC few TRBJ2-6 TRBV28 .
CASSLGGDSPLHF TGTGCCAGCAGCCTGGGGGGGGATTCACCCCTCCACTTT . TRBJ1-6 TRBV27 .
CASSPQGLEQFF TGTGCCAGCAGTCCCCAGGGGCTTGAGCAGTTCTTC . TRBJ2-1 TRBV27 .
CSGSPNTGELFF TGCAGCGGCAGCCCCAACACCGGGGAGCTGTTTTTT few TRBJ2-2 TRBV29-1 .
CASSHPLDRYEQYF TGCGCCAGCAGTCATCCTCTCGATCGGTACGAGCAGTACTTC . TRBJ2-7 TRBV23-1 .
CSVEGLSSYEQYF TGCAGCGTTGAAGGGTTGAGCTCCTACGAGCAGTACTTC . TRBJ2-7 TRBV29-1 .
CASSRKGTYEQYF TGTGCCAGCAGCCGAAAGGGAACCTACGAGCAGTACTTC . TRBJ2-7 TRBV7-9 .
CSADADREANYGYTF TGCAGCGCTGACGCCGACAGAGAAGCTAACTATGGCTACACCTTC . TRBJ1-2 TRBV29-1 .
CSVPTEAFF TGCAGCGTTCCCACTGAAGCTTTCTTT few TRBJ1-1 TRBV29-1 .
CAISGADTQYF TGTGCCATCAGTGGGGCAGATACGCAGTATTTT few TRBJ2-3 TRBV10-3 .
CASSYSSSRETQYF TGTGCCAGCAGTTACTCGAGTTCGAGGGAGACCCAGTACTTC . TRBJ2-5 TRBV6-5 .